This TCR beta chain comes out of a study of shared clonotypes between healthy human individuals. Data came from immunoSEQ multiplex PCR; TCRdb stores just in-frame clones and leaves some out. The sample has hundreds of thousands of clones; 73% are singletons. V was cut by 1 base and J by 8 bases, with 14 bases left in between. CDR1 and CDR2 (germline): SGHTA, FQGNSA. The CDR3 is 14 amino acids. The specimen sequenced was memory CD4+ T cells sorted from blood. Subset in this sample: CD45RA-negative fraction. This sequence originates from a woman aged 30 to 39 in good health. The chain has TRBV7-2 and TRBJ2-5; unclear D gene. In nucleotides, the CDR3 is TGTGCCAGCAGCTTAGGAGGCGGTCCCGGAACCCAGTACTTC. This sequence encodes CASSLGGGPGTQYF.